The clone carrying this TCR beta chain came up a few times. The record originates from a study of blood T cell repertoires in COVID-19. Study-level background: The United States, Italy and Spain were the sources of the acute and convalescent COVID-19 samples. PBMCs, B-cell-depleted T cells, or T cells provided the cDNA or gDNA that made up the material.

Study processing details: Estimated nucleated cell counts came from reference gene primer amplification. Repertoires were generated with immunoSEQ multiplex PCR, while TCRdb's copy carries only in-frame clones and drops some. V and J calls and clone size are copied from that table; D and trimming were computed from the DNA. The sample consists of 100,000 to 120,000 clones, 88% of them appearing once. The CDR3 is 15 residues long. V was pared by 0 bases and J by 4 bases, with 5 bases of the junction left unmatched. Germline CDR1 and CDR2: SGDLS and YYNGEE. Material: peripheral blood. The sequence derives from a human donor in a cohort sampled during active COVID-19. The chain is built from TRBV9 and TRBJ2-5; 8 positions agree with TRBD2. CDR3 coding DNA: TGTGCCAGCAGCGTAGGAGCGGGAGAAACAGAGACCCAGTACTTC. It translates to CASSVGAGETETQYF.